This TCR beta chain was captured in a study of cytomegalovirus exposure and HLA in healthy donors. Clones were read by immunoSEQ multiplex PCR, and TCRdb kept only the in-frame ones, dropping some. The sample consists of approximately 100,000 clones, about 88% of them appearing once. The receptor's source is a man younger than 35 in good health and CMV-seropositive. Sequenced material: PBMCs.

The CDR3 DNA is TGTGCCAGCAGTTACGACAGGGCGGGCTACACCTTC. Translating gives CASSYDRAGYTF. The chain employs TRBV6-6 and TRBJ1-2; 7 bases match TRBD1. Germline CDR1 reads MNHNY; CDR2 reads SVGAGI (reference sequence). The ends lost 2 bases at V and 8 bases at J; junction bases unmatched: 2. The CDR3 consists of 12 residues.